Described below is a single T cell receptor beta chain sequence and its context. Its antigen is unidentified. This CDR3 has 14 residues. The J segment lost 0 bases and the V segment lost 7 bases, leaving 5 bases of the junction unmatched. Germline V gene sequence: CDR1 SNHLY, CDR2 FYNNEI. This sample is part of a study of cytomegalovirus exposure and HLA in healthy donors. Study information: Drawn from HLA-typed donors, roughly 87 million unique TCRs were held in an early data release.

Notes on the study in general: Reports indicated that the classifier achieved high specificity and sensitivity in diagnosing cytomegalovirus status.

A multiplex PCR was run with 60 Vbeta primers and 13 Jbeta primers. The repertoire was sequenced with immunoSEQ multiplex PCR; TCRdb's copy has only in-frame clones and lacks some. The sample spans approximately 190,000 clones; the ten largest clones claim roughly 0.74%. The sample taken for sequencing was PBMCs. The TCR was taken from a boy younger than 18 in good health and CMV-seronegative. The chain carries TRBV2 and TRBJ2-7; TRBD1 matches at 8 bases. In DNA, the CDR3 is TGTGCCAGCATGCGAACAGGGGGCTCCTACGAGCAGTACTTC. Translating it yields CASMRTGGSYEQYF. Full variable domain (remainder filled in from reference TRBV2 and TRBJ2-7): EPEVTQTPSHQVTQMGQEVILRCVPISNHLYFYWYRQILGQKVEFLVSFYNNEISEKSEIFDDQFSVERPDGSNFTLKIRSTKLEDSAMYFCASMRTGGSYEQYFGPGTRLTVT.